The 6 T cell receptor beta chains given below trace back to one sample, sequenced in a study of cytomegalovirus exposure and HLA in healthy donors. Vbeta (60) and Jbeta (13) primers were used in the PCR. Here immunoSEQ multiplex PCR was the method, and the copy in TCRdb shows in-frame clones only, minus some. Among tens of thousands of clones, roughly three quarters were seen once, and the ten largest hold around 3.3%. What was sequenced was PBMCs. Source of these receptors: a man between 18 and 29 years old in good health and CMV-seronegative.

The chain carries TRBV7-8 and TRBJ1-2; no reliable D call. Germline-derived CDR1 and CDR2 are SGHVS and FQNEAQ. The CDR3 totals 12 residues. The V and J ends lost 1 base and 6 bases respectively, with 6 bases between them. CDR3: CASSLDGDGYTF. Written as DNA, the CDR3 is TGTGCCAGCAGCTTAGATGGAGATGGCTACACCTTC.

The chain links TRBV4-3 to TRBJ2-1, with 7 bases matching TRBD1. V was clipped by 0 bases and J by 1 base; unmatched bases: 3. Germline CDR1 is LGHNA and CDR2 is YSLEER. The CDR3 sequence is 16 residues long. CDR3 amino acids: CASSQERDRSYNEQFF. The CDR3 region has the DNA TGCGCCAGCAGCCAAGAACGGGACAGATCCTACAATGAGCAGTTCTTC.

The V call is TRBV19, the J call TRBJ1-1; D may be TRBD1 (5 bases). The CDR3 runs 13 residues. Germline CDR1 reads LNHDA; CDR2 reads SQIVND (reference sequence). Trimming stripped 3 bases from V and 3 bases from J, with 8 bases between. In nucleotides, the CDR3 is TGTGCCAGTAGTATCACGACAGACACTGAAGCTTTCTTT. Translating it yields CASSITTDTEAFF. Combining the CDR3 with reference TRBV19 and TRBJ1-1 gives the whole variable domain DGGITQSPKYLFRKEGQNVTLSCEQNLNHDAMYWYRQDPGQGLRLIYYSQIVNDFQKGDIAEGYSVSREKKESFPLTVTSAQKNPTAFYLCASSITTDTEAFFGQGTRLTVV.

The chain recombines TRBV29-1 with TRBJ2-1, with TRBD2 matching 10 bases. The germline CDR1 and CDR2 sequences are SQVTM and ANQGSEA. The CDR3 is made up of 15 amino acids. Trimming took 8 bases from V and 3 from J; bases not matched to a gene: 10. The CDR3 DNA is TGCAGCTCTAGAGGCAGCGGGGGGGTCTACAATGAGCAGTTCTTC. It codes for CSSRGSGGVYNEQFF.

V is TRBV19 and J is TRBJ2-2; possible D gene TRBD2, 5 bases. The CDR3 loop spans 17 amino acids. The germline CDR1 and CDR2 sequences are LNHDA and SQIVND (reference sequence). V was pared by 7 bases and J by 4 bases, with 22 bases between. CDR3 region: CASTPMEASATTGELFF. The CDR3 bases are TGTGCCAGTACCCCGATGGAGGCTTCCGCGACCACCGGGGAGCTGTTTTTT.

This chain uses TRBV27 with TRBJ2-2; TRBD2 matches at 16 bases. Germline V lookup: CDR1 MNHEY, CDR2 SMNVEV (reference sequence). V was clipped by 5 bases and J by 4 bases; unmatched bases: 13. This CDR3 is built from 20 residues. CDR3: CASSRQSGLAGGRGTGELFF. The CDR3 bases are TGTGCCAGCAGTCGCCAATCGGGACTAGCGGGGGGGCGGGGCACCGGGGAGCTGTTTTTT.